Described below is a single TCR beta chain sequence and its context. Participants reported their clinical history, and cohort assignment relied on those reports. These data originate in a study of blood T cell repertoires in COVID-19. Study details: Sites across the United States, Italy and Spain contributed samples from acute and convalescent COVID-19. PBMCs, B-cell-depleted T cells, or T cells were the source of the cDNA or gDNA that made up the material.

The CDR3 runs 16 residues. The germline V gene has CDR1 SGHTA and CDR2 FQGNSA. Per the original data handling: Scientists estimated how many nucleated cells there were by amplifying reference gene primers. Profiling relied on immunoSEQ multiplex PCR, and the TCRdb table lists in-frame clones only, not all of them. That table supplies the V and J calls and clone size; D and trimming were determined from the DNA. The sample has 300,000 to 400,000 clones, 86% seen once; the top ten hold about 4%. The TCR was taken from a middle-aged woman with acute COVID-19. The chain couples TRBV7-2 to TRBJ1-2; 8 nucleotides align to TRBD1. The specimen was PBMCs or T cells enriched from blood (not recorded which). CDR3 in amino acids: CAVIRGQAIANYGYTF. The CDR3 DNA is TGTGCTGTCATTCGGGGACAGGCGATAGCTAACTATGGCTACACCTTC.